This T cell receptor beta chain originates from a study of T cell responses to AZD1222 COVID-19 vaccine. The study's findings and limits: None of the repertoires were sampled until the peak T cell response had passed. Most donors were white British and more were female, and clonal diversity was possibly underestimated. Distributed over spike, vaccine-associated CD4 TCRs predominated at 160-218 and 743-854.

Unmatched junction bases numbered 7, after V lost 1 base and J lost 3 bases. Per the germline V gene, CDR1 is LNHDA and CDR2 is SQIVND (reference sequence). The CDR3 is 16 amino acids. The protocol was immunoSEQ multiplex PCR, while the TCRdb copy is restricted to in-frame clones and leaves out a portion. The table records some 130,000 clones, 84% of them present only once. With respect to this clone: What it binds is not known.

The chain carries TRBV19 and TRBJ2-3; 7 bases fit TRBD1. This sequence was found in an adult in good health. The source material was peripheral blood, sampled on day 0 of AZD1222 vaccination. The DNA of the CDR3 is TGTGCCAGTAGTATAGGAACAGGGGAAGGTACAGATACGCAGTATTTT. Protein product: CASSIGTGEGTDTQYF.